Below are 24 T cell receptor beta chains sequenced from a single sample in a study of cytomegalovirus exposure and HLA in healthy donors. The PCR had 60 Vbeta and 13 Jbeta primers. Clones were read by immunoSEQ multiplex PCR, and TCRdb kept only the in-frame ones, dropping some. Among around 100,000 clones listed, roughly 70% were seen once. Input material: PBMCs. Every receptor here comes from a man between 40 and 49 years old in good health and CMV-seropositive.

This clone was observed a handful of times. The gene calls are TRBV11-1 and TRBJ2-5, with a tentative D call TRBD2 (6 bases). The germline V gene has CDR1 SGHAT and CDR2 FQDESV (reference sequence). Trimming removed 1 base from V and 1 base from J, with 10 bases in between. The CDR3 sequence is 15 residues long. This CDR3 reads CASSLVLAAQETQYF. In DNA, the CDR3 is TGTGCCAGCAGCTTAGTATTAGCGGCCCAAGAGACCCAGTACTTC. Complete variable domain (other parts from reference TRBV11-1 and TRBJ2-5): EAEVAQSPRYKITEKSQAVAFWCDPISGHATLYWYRQILGQGPELLVQFQDESVVDDSQLPKDRFSAERLKGVDSTLKIQPAELGDSAMYLCASSLVLAAQETQYFGPGTRLLVL.

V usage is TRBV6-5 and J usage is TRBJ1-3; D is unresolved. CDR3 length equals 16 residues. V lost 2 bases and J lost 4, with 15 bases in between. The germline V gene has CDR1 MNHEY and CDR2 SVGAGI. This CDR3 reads CASSYTLRSRGNTIYF. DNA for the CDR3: TGTGCCAGCAGTTACACCCTTCGGAGTAGAGGAAACACCATATATTTT.

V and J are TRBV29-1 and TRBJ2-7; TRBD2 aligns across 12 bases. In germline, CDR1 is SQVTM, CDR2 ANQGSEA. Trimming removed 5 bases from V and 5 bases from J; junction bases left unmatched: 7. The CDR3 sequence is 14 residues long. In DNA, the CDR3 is TGCAGCGTTCGAAAGGCTAGCGGGAGGGACGAGCAGTACTTC. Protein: CSVRKASGRDEQYF.

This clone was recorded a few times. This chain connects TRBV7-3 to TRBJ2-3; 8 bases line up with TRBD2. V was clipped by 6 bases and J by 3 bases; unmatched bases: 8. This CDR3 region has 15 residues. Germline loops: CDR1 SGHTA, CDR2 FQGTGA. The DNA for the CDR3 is TGTGCCAGCAGTCCCAGCGGGAGAGAGACAGATACGCAGTATTTT. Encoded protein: CASSPSGRETDTQYF.

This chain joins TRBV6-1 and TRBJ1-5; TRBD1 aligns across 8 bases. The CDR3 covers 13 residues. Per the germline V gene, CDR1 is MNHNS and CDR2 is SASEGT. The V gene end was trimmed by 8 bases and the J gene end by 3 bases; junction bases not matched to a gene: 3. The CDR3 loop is CASSGGFNQPQHF. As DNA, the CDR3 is TGTGCCAGCTCAGGGGGCTTCAATCAGCCCCAGCATTTT.

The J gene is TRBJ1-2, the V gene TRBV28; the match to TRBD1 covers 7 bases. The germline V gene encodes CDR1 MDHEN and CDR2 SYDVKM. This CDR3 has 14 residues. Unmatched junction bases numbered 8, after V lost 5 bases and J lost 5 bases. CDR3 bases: TGTGCCAGCAGTAGGGACAGAGAGGCTTATGGCTACACCTTC. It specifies CASSRDREAYGYTF.

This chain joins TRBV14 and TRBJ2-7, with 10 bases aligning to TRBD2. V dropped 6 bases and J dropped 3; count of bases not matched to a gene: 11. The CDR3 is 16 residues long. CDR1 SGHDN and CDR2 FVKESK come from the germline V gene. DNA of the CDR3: TGTGCCAGCAGGCGCAGGCTAGCGGGAGAGCACTACGAGCAGTACGTC. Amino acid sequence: CASRRRLAGEHYEQYV.

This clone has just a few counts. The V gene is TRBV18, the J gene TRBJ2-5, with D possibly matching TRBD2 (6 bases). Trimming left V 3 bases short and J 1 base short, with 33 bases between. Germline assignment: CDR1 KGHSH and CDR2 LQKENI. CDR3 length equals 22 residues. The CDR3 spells CASSPVAILGGTLFQAQETQYF. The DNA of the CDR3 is TGTGCCAGCTCACCCGTAGCGATTTTGGGCGGGACGCTTTTCCAGGCCCAAGAGACCCAGTACTTC.

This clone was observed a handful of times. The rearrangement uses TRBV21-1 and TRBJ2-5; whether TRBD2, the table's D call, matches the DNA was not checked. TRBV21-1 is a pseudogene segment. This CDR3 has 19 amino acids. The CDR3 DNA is TGTGCCAGCAGCAAAGCGCGGACTAGCGGGATCGGTACCTGCGAGACCCAGTACTTC. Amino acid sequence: CASSKARTSGIGTCETQYF.

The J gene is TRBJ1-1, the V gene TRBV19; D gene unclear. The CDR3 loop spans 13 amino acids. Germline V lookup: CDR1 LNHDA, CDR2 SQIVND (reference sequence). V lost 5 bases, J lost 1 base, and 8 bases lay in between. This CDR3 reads CASSPRQNTEAFF. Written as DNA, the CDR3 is TGTGCCAGTAGTCCAAGACAGAACACTGAAGCTTTCTTT.

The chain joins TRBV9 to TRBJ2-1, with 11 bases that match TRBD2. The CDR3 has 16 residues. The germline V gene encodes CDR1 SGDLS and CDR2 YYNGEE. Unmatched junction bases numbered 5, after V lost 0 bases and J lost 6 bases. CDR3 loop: CASSVVAGGIGNEQFF. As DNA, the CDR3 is TGTGCCAGCAGCGTAGTAGCGGGAGGGATTGGCAATGAGCAGTTCTTC. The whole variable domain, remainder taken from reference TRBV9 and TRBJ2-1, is DSGVTQTPKHLITATGQRVTLRCSPRSGDLSVYWYQQSLDQGLQFLIQYYNGEERAKGNILERFSAQQFPDLHSELNLSSLELGDSALYFCASSVVAGGIGNEQFFGPGTRLTVL.

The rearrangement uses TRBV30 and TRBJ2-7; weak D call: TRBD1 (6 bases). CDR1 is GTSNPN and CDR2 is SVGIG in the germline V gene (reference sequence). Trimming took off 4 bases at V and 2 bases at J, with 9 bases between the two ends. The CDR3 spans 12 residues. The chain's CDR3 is CAWTGAPYEQYF. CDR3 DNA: TGTGCCTGGACAGGGGCCCCCTACGAGCAGTACTTC.

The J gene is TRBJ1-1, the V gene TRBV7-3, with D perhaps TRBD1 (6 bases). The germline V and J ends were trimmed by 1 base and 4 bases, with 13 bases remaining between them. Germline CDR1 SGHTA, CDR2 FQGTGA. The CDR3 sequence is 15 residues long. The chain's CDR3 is CASSLSGGAVTEAFF. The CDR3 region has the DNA TGTGCCAGCAGCTTAAGTGGGGGGGCGGTCACTGAAGCTTTCTTT.

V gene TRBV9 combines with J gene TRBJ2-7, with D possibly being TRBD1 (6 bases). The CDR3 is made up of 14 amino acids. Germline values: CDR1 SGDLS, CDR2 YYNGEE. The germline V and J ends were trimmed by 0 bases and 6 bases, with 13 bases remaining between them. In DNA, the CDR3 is TGTGCCAGCAGCGTAGTTTACAGGGTTTCCGAGCAGTACGTC. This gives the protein CASSVVYRVSEQYV.

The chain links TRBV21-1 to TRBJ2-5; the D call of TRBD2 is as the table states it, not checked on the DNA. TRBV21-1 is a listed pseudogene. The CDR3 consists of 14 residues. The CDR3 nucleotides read TGTGCCAGCAGCAAAAAAACGGAGGGAGAGACCCAGTACTTC. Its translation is CASSKKTEGETQYF.

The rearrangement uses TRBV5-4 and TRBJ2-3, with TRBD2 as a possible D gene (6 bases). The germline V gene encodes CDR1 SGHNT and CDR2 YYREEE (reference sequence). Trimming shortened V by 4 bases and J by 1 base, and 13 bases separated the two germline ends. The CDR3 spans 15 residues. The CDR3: CASSRTWEGTDTQYF. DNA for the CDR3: TGTGCCAGCAGCCGGACTTGGGAGGGCACAGATACGCAGTATTTT.

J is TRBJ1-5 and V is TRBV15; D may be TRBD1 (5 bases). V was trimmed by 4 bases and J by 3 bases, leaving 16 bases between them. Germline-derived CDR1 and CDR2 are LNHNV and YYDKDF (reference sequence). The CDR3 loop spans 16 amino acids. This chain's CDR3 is CATSTRDMTVNQPQHF. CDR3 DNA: TGTGCCACCAGCACGAGAGATATGACAGTCAATCAGCCCCAGCATTTT.

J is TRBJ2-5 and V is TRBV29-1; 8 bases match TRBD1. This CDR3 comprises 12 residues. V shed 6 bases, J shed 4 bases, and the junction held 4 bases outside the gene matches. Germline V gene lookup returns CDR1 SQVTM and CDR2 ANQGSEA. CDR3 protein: CSVATGAETQYF. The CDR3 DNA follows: TGCAGCGTGGCGACAGGGGCAGAGACCCAGTACTTC.

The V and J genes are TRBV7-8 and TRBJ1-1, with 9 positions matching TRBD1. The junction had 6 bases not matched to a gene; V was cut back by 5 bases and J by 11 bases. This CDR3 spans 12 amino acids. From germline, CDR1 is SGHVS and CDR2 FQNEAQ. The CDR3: CASSTNRGPAFF. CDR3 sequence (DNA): TGTGCCAGCAGCACCAACAGGGGGCCGGCTTTCTTT.

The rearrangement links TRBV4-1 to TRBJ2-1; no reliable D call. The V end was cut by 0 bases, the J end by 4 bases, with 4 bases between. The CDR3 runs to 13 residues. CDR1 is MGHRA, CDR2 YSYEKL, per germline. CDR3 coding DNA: TGCGCCAGCAGCCAAGAGCAGTACAATGAGCAGTTCTTC. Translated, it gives CASSQEQYNEQFF.

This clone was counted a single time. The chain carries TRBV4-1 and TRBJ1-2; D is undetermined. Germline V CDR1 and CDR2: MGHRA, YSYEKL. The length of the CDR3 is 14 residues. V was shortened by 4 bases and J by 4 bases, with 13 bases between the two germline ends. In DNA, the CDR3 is TGCGCCAGCAGCCGGAATCGGGAGGTCTATGGCTACACCTTC. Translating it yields CASSRNREVYGYTF.

The CDR3 here is CSVEQGVGDTQYF. CDR3 sequence (DNA): TGCAGCGTTGAACAGGGGGTGGGAGATACGCAGTATTTT. The chain links TRBV29-1 to TRBJ2-3; 7 positions match TRBD1. Germline lookup yields CDR1 SQVTM and CDR2 ANQGSEA. The CDR3 length is 13 residues. With V trimmed by 2 bases and J by 5 bases, 4 bases remained unmatched.

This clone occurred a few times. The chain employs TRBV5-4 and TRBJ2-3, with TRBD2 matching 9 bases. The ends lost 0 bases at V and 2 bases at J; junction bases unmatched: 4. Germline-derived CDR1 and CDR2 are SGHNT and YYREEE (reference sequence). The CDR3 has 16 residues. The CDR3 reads CASSLGAGGTTDTQYF. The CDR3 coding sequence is TGTGCCAGCAGCTTGGGAGCGGGAGGAACCACAGATACGCAGTATTTT.

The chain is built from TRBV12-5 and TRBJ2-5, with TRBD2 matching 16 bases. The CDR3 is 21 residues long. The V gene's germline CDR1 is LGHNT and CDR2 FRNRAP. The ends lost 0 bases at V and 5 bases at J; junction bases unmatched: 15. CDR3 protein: CASGLVLGTSGRALGVETQYF. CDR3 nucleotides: TGTGCTAGTGGTTTGGTACTAGGGACTAGCGGGAGGGCCCTCGGGGTGGAGACCCAGTACTTC.